This T cell receptor beta chain was captured in a study of blood T cells in healthy people across ages. Regarding the study as a whole: Long-lived donors had more naive CD4+ cells and higher diversity than aged donors. The fall in TCR beta diversity per million T cells was roughly linear with age.

This CDR3 comprises 19 residues. Germline V lookup: CDR1 MDHEN, CDR2 SYDVKM. V lost 3 bases and J lost 0; bases outside the gene matches: 13. Next came a second PCR, run for 7 to 11 cycles, which used a sample-barcoded 5' primer along with a J-beta primer mix. TCRdb redid the calling of the 5' RACE reads with MiXCR, one entry per CDR3 protein. The sample lists about 800,000 distinct CDR3 sequences; 25% were seen once. This clonotype was detected a few times. Its target is not known. This sample also appeared in a second study, on T cells of mothers and their children. That work states: In this cohort, donors were a few healthy Caucasian mothers plus their six children.

The sequenced material came from blood. The receptor was isolated from a boy aged 5 to 17 in good health. V is TRBV28 and J is TRBJ2-5, with TRBD2 matching 10 bases. CDR3 in DNA: TGTGCCAGCAGTTTGATAGCGGGACTAGCGTCGTTGTACCAAGAGACCCAGTACTTC. Its protein is CASSLIAGLASLYQETQYF. Full variable domain (missing parts from reference TRBV28 and TRBJ2-5): DVKVTQSSRYLVKRTGEKVFLECVQDMDHENMFWYRQDPGLGLRLIYFSYDVKMKEKGDIPEGYSVSREKKERFSLILESASTNQTSMYLCASSLIAGLASLYQETQYFGPGTRLLVL.